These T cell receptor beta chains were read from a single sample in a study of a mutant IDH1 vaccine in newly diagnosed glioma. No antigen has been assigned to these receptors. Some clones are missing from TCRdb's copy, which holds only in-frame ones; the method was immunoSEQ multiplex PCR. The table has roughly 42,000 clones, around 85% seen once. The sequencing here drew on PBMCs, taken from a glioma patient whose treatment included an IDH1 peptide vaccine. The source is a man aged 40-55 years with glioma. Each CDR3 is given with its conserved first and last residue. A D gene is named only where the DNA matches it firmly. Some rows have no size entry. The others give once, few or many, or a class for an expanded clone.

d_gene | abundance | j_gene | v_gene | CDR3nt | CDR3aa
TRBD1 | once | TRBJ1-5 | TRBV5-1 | TGCGCCAGCAGCCCGGGGACAGGTAATCAGCCCCAGCATTTT | CASSPGTGNQPQHF
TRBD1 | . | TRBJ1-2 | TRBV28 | TGTGCCAGCAGTTGGCCGGGACAGACTTACTATGGCTACACCTTC | CASSWPGQTYYGYTF
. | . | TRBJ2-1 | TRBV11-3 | TGTGCCAGCAGCACGTCTAGTGAGCAGTTCTTC | CASSTSSEQFF
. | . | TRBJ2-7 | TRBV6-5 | TGTGCCAGCAGGCGCCCATCACAGGGATCTGTGCAGTACTTC | CASRRPSQGSVQYF
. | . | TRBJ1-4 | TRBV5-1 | TGCGCCAGTTCGGGGACCTTGACTAATGAAAAACTGTTTTTT | CASSGTLTNEKLFF
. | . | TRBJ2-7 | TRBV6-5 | TGTGCCAGCGGCCTATCGGGTCCCTACGAGCAGTACTTC | CASGLSGPYEQYF
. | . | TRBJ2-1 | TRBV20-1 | TGCAGTGCTACCCCCTACAATGAGCAGTTCTTC | CSATPYNEQFF
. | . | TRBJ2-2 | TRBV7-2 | TGTGCCAGCAGCTTAGGGGTTAACACCGGGGAGCTGTTTTTT | CASSLGVNTGELFF
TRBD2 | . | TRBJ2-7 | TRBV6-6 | TGTGCCAGCAGAGGACTAGCGGGAGTTGCCGAGCAGTACTTC | CASRGLAGVAEQYF
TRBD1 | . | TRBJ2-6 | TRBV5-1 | TGCGCCACGGGACAGGGGTTCGGGGCCAACGTCCTGACTTTC | CATGQGFGANVLTF
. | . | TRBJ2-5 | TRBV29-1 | TGCAGCGTAACAGGGTCAGAGACCCAGTACTTC | CSVTGSETQYF
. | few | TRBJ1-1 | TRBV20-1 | TGCAGTCGACAGGCCGGGGCTTTCTTT | CSRQAGAFF
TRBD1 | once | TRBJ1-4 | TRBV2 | TGTGCCAGCAGATCCAGGGGGGCCGAGAGTGAAAAACTGTTTTTT | CASRSRGAESEKLFF
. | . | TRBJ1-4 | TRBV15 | TGTGCCACGCGCCGGGGGGGGCCAGCAGAAAAACTGTTTTTT | CATRRGGPAEKLFF
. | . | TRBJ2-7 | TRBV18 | TGTGCCAGCTCACCAGCGGACAAATACGAGCAGTACTTC | CASSPADKYEQYF
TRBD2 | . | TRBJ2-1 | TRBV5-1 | TGCGCCAGCAGCTTGGTTCCTAGCGGGAGTTGGTACAATGAGCAGTTCTTC | CASSLVPSGSWYNEQFF
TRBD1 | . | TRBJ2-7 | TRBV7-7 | TGTGCTAGCAGTGAGGGACAGGGGGCCGAGCAGTACTTC | CASSEGQGAEQYF
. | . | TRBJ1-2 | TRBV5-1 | TGCGCCAGCAGTCCCTCAGGGCAGGAAGGCTACACCTTC | CASSPSGQEGYTF
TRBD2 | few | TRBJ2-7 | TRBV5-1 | TGCGCCAGCAGCCAGGGGGGACTAGCTTTATACGAGCAGTACTTC | CASSQGGLALYEQYF
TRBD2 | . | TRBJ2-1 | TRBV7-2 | TGTGCCAGCAGCTTAGTGCGGGGGGACTACAATGAGCAGTTCTTC | CASSLVRGDYNEQFF
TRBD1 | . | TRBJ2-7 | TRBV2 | TGTGCCACCAGACAGGGGGCCTACGAGCAGTACTTC | CATRQGAYEQYF
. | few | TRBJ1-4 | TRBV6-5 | TGTGCCAGCAGTACGATCAGTCGCAATGAAAAACTGTTTTTT | CASSTISRNEKLFF
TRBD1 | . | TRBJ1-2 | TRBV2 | TGTGCCAGCAGTGGGGACAGAGGATATGGCTACACCTTC | CASSGDRGYGYTF
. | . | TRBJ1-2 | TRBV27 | TGTGCCAGCAGTCCTGGAGGCCGGGCCGGAGGCTACACCTTC | CASSPGGRAGGYTF
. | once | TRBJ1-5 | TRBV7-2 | TGTGCCAGCAGCTTAGTAGCCGGGGGCGAGCAGCCCCAGCATTTT | CASSLVAGGEQPQHF
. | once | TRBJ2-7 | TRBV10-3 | TGTGCCATCAGTGAGACCACAGGAAACTACGAGCAGTACTTC | CAISETTGNYEQYF
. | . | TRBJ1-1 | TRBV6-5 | TGTGCCAGCAGTTACTCCCTGGGGGGGCAAGGGGCTGAAGCTTTCTTT | CASSYSLGGQGAEAFF
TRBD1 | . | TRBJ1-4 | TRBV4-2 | TGTGCCAGCAGCCAAGACGGGACAGGGAGGAATGAAAAACTGTTTTTT | CASSQDGTGRNEKLFF
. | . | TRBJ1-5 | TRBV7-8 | TGTGCCAGCAGCTTAGCACCTCAGCCCCAGCATTTT | CASSLAPQPQHF
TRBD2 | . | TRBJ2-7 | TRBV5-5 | TGTGCCAGCAGCTTTGTGGGGGGGTACGAGCAGTACTTC | CASSFVGGYEQYF
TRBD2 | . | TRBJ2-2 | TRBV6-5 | TGTGCCAGCAGTTACTACAGCGGGATGAACACCGGGGAGCTGTTTTTT | CASSYYSGMNTGELFF
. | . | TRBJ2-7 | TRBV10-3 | TGTGCCATCAGTGAGTCCGAGCTAGAGGACGAGCAGTACTTC | CAISESELEDEQYF
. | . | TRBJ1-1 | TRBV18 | TGTGCCAGCTCACCAAGACCTTACACTGAAGCTTTCTTT | CASSPRPYTEAFF
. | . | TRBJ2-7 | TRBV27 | TGTGCCAGCAAGAAGACAGTTTCCACCTACGAGCAGTACTTC | CASKKTVSTYEQYF
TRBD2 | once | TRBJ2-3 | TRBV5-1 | TGCGCCAGCAGCTTGGACGGGAGGGAGGGGAGTACGCAGTATTTT | CASSLDGREGSTQYF
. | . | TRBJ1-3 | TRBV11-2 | TGTGCCAGCAGCTTCCCAGGGGGAAACACCATATATTTT | CASSFPGGNTIYF
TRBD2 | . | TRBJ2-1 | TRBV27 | TGTGCCAGCAGTGGCCGAGGTAGCGGGAGGTCCTACAATGAGCAGTTCTTC | CASSGRGSGRSYNEQFF
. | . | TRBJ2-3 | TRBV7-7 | TGTGCCAGCAGCTTAGGGACCACTCGCACAGATACGCAGTATTTT | CASSLGTTRTDTQYF
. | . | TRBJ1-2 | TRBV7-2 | TGTGCCAGCAGCTTGGAATTGGACAGCTATGGCTACACCTTC | CASSLELDSYGYTF
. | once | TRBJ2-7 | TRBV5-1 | TGCGCCAGCAGCGTGGTCAGTACCTACGAGCAGTACTTC | CASSVVSTYEQYF